Shown below are 16 T cell receptor beta chains from a single sample sequenced in a study of blood T cell repertoires in COVID-19. TCRdb's copy holds only in-frame clones and misses some; the assay was immunoSEQ multiplex PCR. The repertoire has 300,000 to 450,000 clones, around 87% of them found once; the top ten carry around 1.9%. The sample consisted of PBMCs or T cells enriched from blood (not recorded which). The receptors shown here come from a man aged 35 to 55 in a cohort exposed to, infected with or recovered from COVID-19 (not recorded which).

The V and J genes are TRBV11-2 and TRBJ2-2; D is possibly TRBD2 (6 bases). The V end was cut by 1 base, the J end by 4 bases, with 16 bases between. The CDR3 contains 17 residues. Germline V gene lookup returns CDR1 SGHAT and CDR2 FQNNGV. The CDR3 reads CASSLGNAGSATGELFF. CDR3 DNA: TGTGCCAGCAGCTTAGGAAACGCGGGAAGCGCCACCGGGGAGCTGTTTTTT.

The rearrangement links TRBV29-1 to TRBJ2-1; D perhaps matches TRBD1 (6 bases). The germline CDR1 and CDR2 sequences are SQVTM and ANQGSEA. V was cut by 0 bases and J by 11 bases, with 17 bases left in between. The CDR3 has 14 residues. CDR3 residues: CSVEDAPQTGQQFF. CDR3 DNA sequence: TGCAGCGTTGAAGATGCCCCCCAGACAGGACAGCAGTTCTTC.

This clone has just a few counts. CDR3 residues: CASSSPDRLTEAFF. For the CDR3, the DNA is TGCGCCAGCAGCTCTCCGGACAGGTTGACTGAAGCTTTCTTT. This chain links TRBV5-1 with TRBJ1-1; TRBD1 matches 7 bases. V was clipped by 3 bases and J by 5 bases; unmatched bases: 7. CDR3 length: 14 residues. The V gene's germline CDR1 is SGHRS and CDR2 YFSETQ.

The chain recombines TRBV18 with TRBJ2-2, with 9 bases fitting TRBD2. The V gene's germline CDR1 is KGHSH and CDR2 LQKENI. The J segment lost 4 bases and the V segment lost 3 bases, leaving 9 bases of the junction unmatched. CDR3 size: 17 residues. In DNA, the CDR3 is TGTGCCAGCTCACCTGCCGGGTTAGCGGGAGCCACCGGGGAGCTGTTTTTT. Its protein is CASSPAGLAGATGELFF.

The chain has TRBV10-3 and TRBJ2-1, with a possible D match to TRBD1 (5 bases). V was trimmed by 0 bases and J by 8 bases, leaving 11 bases between them. The CDR3 is made up of 14 amino acids. CDR1 is ENHRY, CDR2 SYGVKD, per germline. The CDR3 DNA reads TGTGCCATCAGTGAGTCCAGTAGGGGCGATGAGCAGTTCTTC. Amino acid sequence: CAISESSRGDEQFF.

This chain uses TRBV3-1 (or the pseudogene TRBV3-2) with TRBJ2-7; 9 bases are shared with TRBD2. Germline trimming cut 1 base from V and 1 base from J; bases unmatched to any gene: 5. Germline values: CDR1 LGHDT, CDR2 YNNKEL (reference sequence). The CDR3 extends over 16 amino acids. The CDR3 protein is CASSQAPSGISYEQYF. The CDR3 DNA is TGTGCCAGCAGCCAAGCCCCTAGCGGGATATCCTACGAGCAGTACTTC.

The V and J genes are TRBV7-9 and TRBJ2-1; the match to TRBD2 covers 7 bases. Per germline, CDR1 SEHNR and CDR2 FQNEAQ (reference sequence). J gave up 0 bases and V 5 bases, and 4 bases lay outside the gene matches. There are 15 residues in the CDR3. CDR3 protein: CASSLGTTSYNEQFF. The DNA for the CDR3 is TGTGCCAGCAGCCTCGGGACTACCTCCTACAATGAGCAGTTCTTC.

Points on this clone: In the same sample, other DNA sequences code for this CDR3. The rearrangement uses TRBV5-4 and TRBJ2-1, with D maybe TRBD2 (5 bases). Germline lookup yields CDR1 SGHNT and CDR2 YYREEE (reference sequence). V was cut by 2 bases and J by 7 bases, with 7 bases left in between. The CDR3 is 12 residues long. The DNA of the CDR3 is TGTGCCAGCAGCTTCGGGGTTAATGAGCAGTTCTTC. This translates into CASSFGVNEQFF.

This sequence joins TRBV19 and TRBJ1-6; no clear D. CDR1 is LNHDA, CDR2 SQIVND, per germline (reference sequence). The CDR3 runs to 14 residues. The V and J ends lost 5 bases and 14 bases respectively, with 19 bases between them. CDR3 DNA sequence: TGTGCCAGTAGTGCAGGTACCGCCTTCTCGTCCCTCCACTTT. Encoded protein: CASSAGTAFSSLHF.

The chain links TRBV18 to TRBJ2-7; 7 nucleotides agree with TRBD1. Germline CDR1 KGHSH, CDR2 LQKENI. V lost 5 bases and J lost 4; bases outside the gene matches: 5. CDR3 length equals 13 residues. CDR3: CASSTQGLYEQYF. The DNA for the CDR3 is TGTGCCAGCTCAACACAGGGGTTATACGAGCAGTACTTC.

The chain links TRBV15 to TRBJ1-1, with D perhaps TRBD1 (6 bases). This CDR3 contains 15 residues. Trimming stripped 3 bases from V and 1 base from J, with 12 bases between. Germline CDR1 LNHNV, CDR2 YYDKDF (reference sequence). CDR3 region: CATSSRGTQNTEAFF. CDR3 DNA sequence: TGTGCCACCAGCAGTAGAGGGACACAGAACACTGAAGCTTTCTTT.

CDR3 amino acids: CASSYSGTGAGNTIYF. The DNA for the CDR3 is TGTGCCAGCAGTTACTCCGGGACAGGGGCTGGAAACACCATATATTTT. The chain recombines TRBV6-5 with TRBJ1-3; 10 bases agree with TRBD1. V was pared by 0 bases and J by 2 bases, with 1 base of the junction left unmatched. Germline V gene data show CDR1 as MNHEY and CDR2 as SVGAGI. The CDR3 is made up of 16 amino acids.

The sample holds one count of this clone. The V and J genes are TRBV11-2 and TRBJ1-1; possibly TRBD1 for D (5 bases). From germline, CDR1 is SGHAT and CDR2 FQNNGV. The CDR3 sequence is 14 residues long. V lost 6 bases, J lost 8 bases, and 19 bases lay in between. CDR3 residues: CASSLQGGFGEAFF. CDR3 DNA sequence: TGTGCCAGCAGTCTGCAGGGTGGATTTGGAGAAGCTTTCTTT. The full variable domain, in which reference TRBV11-2 and TRBJ1-1 provide the parts outside the CDR3, is EAGVAQSPRYKIIEKRQSVAFWCNPISGHATLYWYQQILGQGPKLLIQFQNNGVVDDSQLPKDRFSAERLKGVDSTLKIQPAKLEDSAVYLCASSLQGGFGEAFFGQGTRLTVV.

V gene TRBV7-9 combines with J gene TRBJ2-7, with 8 positions matching TRBD1. Germline assignment: CDR1 SEHNR and CDR2 FQNEAQ (reference sequence). CDR3 size: 14 residues. The V segment lost 3 bases and the J segment 5 bases; nucleotides outside the gene matches: 6. Here the CDR3 reads CASSLTGEMDEQYF. Here the CDR3 DNA reads TGTGCCAGCAGCTTGACAGGGGAGATGGACGAGCAGTACTTC. The whole variable domain, filled in from reference TRBV7-9 and TRBJ2-7, reads DTGVSQNPRHKITKRGQNVTFRCDPISEHNRLYWYRQTLGQGPEFLTYFQNEAQLEKSRLLSDRFSAERPKGSFSTLEIQRTEQGDSAMYLCASSLTGEMDEQYFGPGTRLTVT.

V usage is TRBV11-3 and J usage is TRBJ2-7, with a weak D call TRBD2 (5 bases). The CDR3 has 15 residues. The germline V gene has CDR1 SGHNT and CDR2 YENEEA. Trimming cost V 10 bases and J 4 bases, with 23 bases left between them. This CDR3 is CATSWQRENCYEQYF. For the CDR3, the DNA is TGTGCCACCTCATGGCAGAGGGAAAATTGTTACGAGCAGTACTTC.

This clone appeared once. V is TRBV7-8 and J is TRBJ2-3; 11 bases map to TRBD2. Germline V gene sequence: CDR1 SGHVS, CDR2 FQNEAQ. The junction had 2 bases not matched to a gene; V was cut back by 0 bases and J by 3 bases. This CDR3 is built from 16 residues. The CDR3 DNA sequence: TGTGCCAGCAGCTTAGCGCCTAGCGGGAGGACAGATACGCAGTATTTT. Translation: CASSLAPSGRTDTQYF.